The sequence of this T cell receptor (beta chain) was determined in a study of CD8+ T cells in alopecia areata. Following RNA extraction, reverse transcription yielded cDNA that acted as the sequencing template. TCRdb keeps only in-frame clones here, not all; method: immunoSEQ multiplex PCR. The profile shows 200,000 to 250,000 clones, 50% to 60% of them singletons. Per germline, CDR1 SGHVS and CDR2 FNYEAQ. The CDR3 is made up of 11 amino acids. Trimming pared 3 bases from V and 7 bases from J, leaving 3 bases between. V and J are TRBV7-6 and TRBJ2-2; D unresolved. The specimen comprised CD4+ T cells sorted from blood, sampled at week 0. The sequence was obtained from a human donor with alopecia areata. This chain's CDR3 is CASSFGGELFF. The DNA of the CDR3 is TGTGCCAGCAGCTTCGGCGGGGAGCTGTTTTTT.